This T cell receptor (beta chain) was obtained from a study of blood T cell repertoires in COVID-19. As for the study in general: T cells, B-cell-depleted T cells, or PBMCs supplied cDNA or gDNA.

Germline V gives CDR1 SGDLS, CDR2 YYNGEE. CDR3 length: 17 amino acids. Trimming removed 4 bases at V and 4 bases at J, with 20 bases between. Clones were read by immunoSEQ multiplex PCR, and TCRdb kept only the in-frame ones, dropping some. The table shows 61,000 or so clones, with approximately 80% occurring only once. The sequence derives from a woman older than 75 with acute or convalescent COVID-19. The chain has TRBV9 and TRBJ1-4; unclear D gene. Input material: peripheral blood. CDR3 sequence (DNA): TGTGCCAGCAGCCTCGACCCTTCCCGGAGGGATAATGAAAAACTGTTTTTT. This encodes CASSLDPSRRDNEKLFF.